This TCR beta chain was captured by sequencing in a study of T cell repertoires in cytomegalovirus infection. This clonotype was seen only a few times. This CDR3 has 14 amino acids. The germline V gene has CDR1 SGHVS and CDR2 FQNEAQ. V lost 1 base, J lost 3 bases, and 9 bases lay in between. TCRdb reprocessed the reads via MiXCR and lists one record per CDR3 protein. The table includes some 390,000 distinct CDR3 sequences, 15% to 20% detected once. Input material: PBMCs. The source of this sequence is a human donor in good health (CMV status not recorded). Some clones in this sample may be carry-over from other donors' samples. The V and J genes are TRBV7-8 and TRBJ1-1; no definite D call. CDR3 in DNA: TGTGCCAGCAGCTTAGGGAAGTTGGACACTGAAGCTTTCTTT. Translating it yields CASSLGKLDTEAFF.